The clone carrying this T cell receptor (beta chain) was picked up one time. Authors' analysis steps: For nucleated cells, counts were estimated from reference gene primer amplification. Generated by immunoSEQ multiplex PCR, the TCRdb table keeps only in-frame clones and is missing some. V and J calls and clone size are copied from that table; D and trimming were computed from the DNA. The table includes about 83,000 clones, about 85% detected once. The sample is drawn from a study of blood T cell repertoires in COVID-19. Study context: The United States, Italy and Spain provided the acute and convalescent COVID-19 samples. PBMCs, B-cell-depleted T cells, or T cells provided the cDNA or gDNA that made up the material.

V lost 5 bases and J lost 6, with 12 bases in between. This CDR3 has 13 amino acids. From germline, CDR1 is KGHDR and CDR2 SFDVKD. The origin of this receptor is a woman aged 50 to 60 with active or convalescent COVID-19. The sample consisted of peripheral blood. The chain carries TRBV24-1 and TRBJ1-2; D gene ambiguous. The CDR3 loop reads CATSGALRDGYTF. CDR3 nucleotides: TGTGCCACCAGTGGGGCGCTTCGCGATGGCTACACCTTC.